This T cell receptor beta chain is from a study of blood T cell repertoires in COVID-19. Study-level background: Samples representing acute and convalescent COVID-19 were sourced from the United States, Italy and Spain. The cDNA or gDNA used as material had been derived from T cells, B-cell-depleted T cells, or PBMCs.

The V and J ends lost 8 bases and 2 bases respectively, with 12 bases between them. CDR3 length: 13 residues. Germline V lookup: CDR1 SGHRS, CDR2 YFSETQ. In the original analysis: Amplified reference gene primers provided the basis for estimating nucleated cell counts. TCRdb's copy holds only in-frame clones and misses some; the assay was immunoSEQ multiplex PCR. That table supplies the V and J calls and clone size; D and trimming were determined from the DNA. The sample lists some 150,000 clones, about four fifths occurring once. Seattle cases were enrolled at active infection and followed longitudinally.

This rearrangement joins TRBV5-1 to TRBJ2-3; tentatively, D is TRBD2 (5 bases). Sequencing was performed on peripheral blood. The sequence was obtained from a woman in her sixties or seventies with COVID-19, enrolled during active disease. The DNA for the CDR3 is TGCGCCAGTTATCTTGACTACACAGATACGCAGTATTTT. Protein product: CASYLDYTDTQYF.